This T cell receptor (beta chain) was observed in a study of radiation and T cells in renal cell carcinoma. With regard to this clone: The antigen remains unidentified.

Assay: immunoSEQ multiplex PCR; the TCRdb copy retains only in-frame clones and omits some. Of some 150,000 clones in the sample, approximately 86% were seen once. Indicated time point: blood 4 weeks post-SBRT, at nephrectomy. Treatment here: 15 Gy SBRT to primary tumor, nephrectomy 4 weeks later. Nephrectomy followed 15 Gy stereotactic body radiation by 4 weeks. Radiation-treated patients gave blood at baseline, week 2 and week 4. Clear cell pathology was present in this patient's renal cell carcinoma. Findings and caveats of the study: In blood, top tumor clones expanded by 2 weeks, shrinking by 4.

Germline lookup yields CDR1 LNHNV and CDR2 YYDKDF (reference sequence). V dropped 4 bases and J dropped 6 bases, with 13 bases sitting between them. The CDR3 contains 13 residues. The receptor was isolated from a woman aged 50 to 60 with renal cell carcinoma. This sample comprised blood, obtained from a patient whose treatment included radiotherapy and nephrectomy. The chain uses TRBV15 and TRBJ2-7, with D possibly TRBD1 on 6 matching bases. This CDR3 reads CATSTTGPGEQYF. The CDR3 region has the DNA TGTGCCACCAGCACCACAGGGCCGGGCGAGCAGTACTTC. Combining the CDR3 with reference TRBV15 and TRBJ2-7 gives the whole variable domain DAMVIQNPRYQVTQFGKPVTLSCSQTLNHNVMYWYQQKSSQAPKLLFHYYDKDFNNEADTPDNFQSRRPNTSFCFLDIRSPGLGDTAMYLCATSTTGPGEQYFGPGTRLTVT.